This is a list of T cell receptor beta chains from one sample in a study of memory CD4+ T cells and cytomegalovirus serostatus. TCRdb's copy holds only in-frame clones and misses some; the assay was immunoSEQ multiplex PCR. Of roughly 49,000 clones detected, roughly four fifths appear once; the ten largest clones hold 0.55% to 0.7%. The material sequenced was memory CD4+ T cells from blood. These receptors were collected from an adult in good health and CMV-seronegative. CDR3s include the opening cysteine and the closing phenylalanine or tryptophan. Fields, in order: V gene, J gene, D gene, clone size, CDR3 protein, CDR3 DNA. A D gene is named only where the DNA matches it firmly. Not every row has a clone size; where given, it reads once, few, many or a size class.

v_call: TRBV19
j_call: TRBJ1-5
d_call: NA
clone_size: NA
cdr3_aa: CASSINGQQNSNQPQHF
cdr3_nt: TGTGCCAGTAGTATAAATGGACAGCAAAATAGCAATCAGCCCCAGCATTTT

v_call: TRBV27
j_call: TRBJ1-1
d_call: TRBD1
clone_size: NA
cdr3_aa: CASSLYPGQGDLSEAFF
cdr3_nt: TGTGCCAGCAGTTTATATCCGGGACAGGGGGACCTATCTGAAGCTTTCTTT

v_call: TRBV5-1
j_call: TRBJ1-2
d_call: TRBD1
clone_size: NA
cdr3_aa: CASSLDRGRDPYGYTF
cdr3_nt: TGCGCCAGCAGCTTGGACAGGGGGCGAGACCCTTATGGCTACACCTTC

v_call: TRBV4-2
j_call: TRBJ1-2
d_call: NA
clone_size: NA
cdr3_aa: CASSQDQAGPGYTF
cdr3_nt: TGTGCCAGCAGCCAAGATCAGGCCGGGCCTGGCTACACCTTC

v_call: TRBV2
j_call: TRBJ2-3
d_call: TRBD2
clone_size: few
cdr3_aa: CASSGGGRTDTQYF
cdr3_nt: TGTGCCAGCAGCGGGGGGGGCCGCACAGATACGCAGTATTTT

v_call: TRBV11-2
j_call: TRBJ2-7
d_call: NA
clone_size: NA
cdr3_aa: CASSLYRGTIYEQYF
cdr3_nt: TGTGCCAGCAGCTTATACCGGGGCACCATCTACGAGCAGTACTTC

v_call: TRBV28
j_call: TRBJ1-6
d_call: TRBD1
clone_size: NA
cdr3_aa: CASKVSGTGLVSLHF
cdr3_nt: TGTGCCAGCAAAGTCTCCGGGACAGGGTTGGTGTCCCTCCACTTT

v_call: TRBV7-9
j_call: TRBJ1-1
d_call: NA
clone_size: NA
cdr3_aa: CASSLGSGVGTEAFF
cdr3_nt: TGTGCCAGCAGCTTAGGATCAGGGGTTGGCACTGAAGCTTTCTTT

v_call: TRBV28
j_call: TRBJ1-5
d_call: NA
clone_size: NA
cdr3_aa: CASGTTHHSNQPQHF
cdr3_nt: TGTGCCAGCGGAACTACACACCATAGCAATCAGCCCCAGCATTTT

v_call: TRBV7-2
j_call: TRBJ1-5
d_call: NA
clone_size: NA
cdr3_aa: CASSSNRDQPQHF
cdr3_nt: TGTGCCAGCAGTTCGAATAGGGATCAGCCCCAGCATTTT

v_call: TRBV28
j_call: TRBJ1-5
d_call: NA
clone_size: NA
cdr3_aa: CASSLDLYSNQPQHF
cdr3_nt: TGTGCCAGCAGTCTCGACCTTTATAGCAATCAGCCCCAGCATTTT

v_call: TRBV27
j_call: TRBJ1-1
d_call: NA
clone_size: NA
cdr3_aa: CASSLRGGRNTEAFF
cdr3_nt: TGTGCCAGCAGCCTTCGGGGGGGTAGGAACACTGAAGCTTTCTTT

v_call: TRBV19
j_call: TRBJ1-1
d_call: NA
clone_size: NA
cdr3_aa: CASSIASGEAFF
cdr3_nt: TGTGCCAGTAGTATTGCCTCGGGTGAGGCTTTCTTT

v_call: TRBV30
j_call: TRBJ1-2
d_call: TRBD1
clone_size: NA
cdr3_aa: CAWSVLQGLDTF
cdr3_nt: TGTGCCTGGAGTGTACTACAGGGGTTGGACACCTTC

v_call: TRBV11-2
j_call: TRBJ1-1
d_call: NA
clone_size: NA
cdr3_aa: CASSGQRNTEAFF
cdr3_nt: TGTGCCAGCAGCGGACAGAGGAACACTGAAGCTTTCTTT

v_call: TRBV5-4
j_call: TRBJ2-2
d_call: NA
clone_size: NA
cdr3_aa: CASSLDSNTGELFF
cdr3_nt: TGTGCCAGCAGCTTGGACTCAAACACCGGGGAGCTGTTTTTT

v_call: TRBV27
j_call: TRBJ2-1
d_call: TRBD2
clone_size: NA
cdr3_aa: CASTVRGAGASYNEQFF
cdr3_nt: TGTGCCAGCACCGTCAGAGGAGCGGGGGCTTCCTACAATGAGCAGTTCTTC

v_call: TRBV5-1
j_call: TRBJ2-6
d_call: NA
clone_size: NA
cdr3_aa: CASSLEVGSGANVLTF
cdr3_nt: TGCGCCAGCAGCTTGGAGGTGGGGTCTGGGGCCAACGTCCTGACTTTC

v_call: TRBV5-5
j_call: TRBJ1-1
d_call: TRBD1
clone_size: NA
cdr3_aa: CASSRLYRDRVVEKSEAFF
cdr3_nt: TGTGCCAGCAGCCGTTTATACCGGGACAGGGTAGTAGAGAAGTCTGAAGCTTTCTTT

v_call: TRBV10-3
j_call: TRBJ2-1
d_call: TRBD2
clone_size: NA
cdr3_aa: CAINPREGQRYNEQFF
cdr3_nt: TGTGCCATCAACCCGCGGGAGGGTCAGCGGTACAATGAGCAGTTCTTC

v_call: TRBV6-1
j_call: TRBJ1-6
d_call: NA
clone_size: NA
cdr3_aa: CASSEALGGAYSPLHF
cdr3_nt: TGTGCCAGCAGTGAAGCGCTCGGGGGCGCTTATTCACCCCTCCACTTT

v_call: TRBV6-5
j_call: TRBJ1-1
d_call: NA
clone_size: NA
cdr3_aa: CASSRRGGGNTEAFF
cdr3_nt: TGTGCCAGCAGTCGCCGGGGGGGTGGGAACACTGAAGCTTTCTTT

v_call: TRBV28
j_call: TRBJ1-5
d_call: TRBD1
clone_size: NA
cdr3_aa: CASSPGTGSGQPQHF
cdr3_nt: TGTGCCAGCAGTCCAGGGACAGGGTCAGGTCAGCCCCAGCATTTT

v_call: TRBV5-1
j_call: TRBJ1-1
d_call: TRBD1
clone_size: NA
cdr3_aa: CASSLLPPRQGGTEAFF
cdr3_nt: TGCGCCAGCAGCTTGCTACCCCCGAGACAGGGTGGCACTGAAGCTTTCTTT

v_call: TRBV9
j_call: TRBJ2-7
d_call: TRBD1
clone_size: NA
cdr3_aa: CASSVEGQGSEQYF
cdr3_nt: TGTGCCAGCAGCGTAGAGGGACAGGGGTCCGAGCAGTACTTC

v_call: TRBV11-3
j_call: TRBJ2-2
d_call: NA
clone_size: NA
cdr3_aa: CASSLSRAGELFF
cdr3_nt: TGTGCCAGCAGCCTCTCGAGGGCCGGGGAGCTGTTTTTT

v_call: TRBV28
j_call: TRBJ1-5
d_call: TRBD1
clone_size: NA
cdr3_aa: CASTQGGSYSNQPQHF
cdr3_nt: TGTGCCAGCACCCAGGGGGGGTCATATAGCAATCAGCCCCAGCATTTT

v_call: TRBV9
j_call: TRBJ2-3
d_call: NA
clone_size: NA
cdr3_aa: CASSVGAGVTDTQYF
cdr3_nt: TGTGCCAGCAGCGTAGGGGCAGGGGTCACAGATACGCAGTATTTT

v_call: TRBV10-2
j_call: TRBJ2-1
d_call: TRBD1
clone_size: NA
cdr3_aa: CASGTESYNEQFF
cdr3_nt: TGCGCCAGCGGGACAGAGTCCTACAATGAGCAGTTCTTC

v_call: TRBV6-6
j_call: TRBJ1-5
d_call: NA
clone_size: NA
cdr3_aa: CASIASGDYSNQPQHF
cdr3_nt: TGTGCCAGCATTGCTTCGGGGGACTATAGCAATCAGCCCCAGCATTTT

v_call: TRBV28
j_call: TRBJ1-2
d_call: NA
clone_size: NA
cdr3_aa: CASSLWAGYGYTF
cdr3_nt: TGTGCCAGCAGTTTATGGGCAGGCTATGGCTACACCTTC

v_call: TRBV6-6
j_call: TRBJ2-3
d_call: TRBD1
clone_size: NA
cdr3_aa: CASRHTGTGGVLTQYF
cdr3_nt: TGTGCCAGCAGGCATACCGGGACAGGGGGCGTTCTAACGCAGTATTTT

v_call: TRBV6-1
j_call: TRBJ1-2
d_call: NA
clone_size: NA
cdr3_aa: CASSEAKGTIDGYTF
cdr3_nt: TGTGCCAGCAGTGAAGCTAAGGGGACTATTGATGGCTACACCTTC

v_call: TRBV5-5
j_call: TRBJ1-5
d_call: NA
clone_size: NA
cdr3_aa: CASSYRGISNQPQHF
cdr3_nt: TGTGCCAGCAGCTATCGTGGGATTAGCAATCAGCCCCAGCATTTT

v_call: TRBV4-3
j_call: TRBJ1-1
d_call: NA
clone_size: NA
cdr3_aa: CASSQEVGMGAFF
cdr3_nt: TGCGCCAGCAGCCAAGAGGTCGGGATGGGAGCTTTCTTT

v_call: TRBV7-2
j_call: TRBJ1-1
d_call: NA
clone_size: NA
cdr3_aa: CASSLTFVDTEAFF
cdr3_nt: TGTGCCAGCAGCTTAACATTTGTGGACACTGAAGCTTTCTTT

v_call: TRBV29-1
j_call: TRBJ2-3
d_call: NA
clone_size: NA
cdr3_aa: CSVEGTETSSTDTQYF
cdr3_nt: TGCAGCGTTGAGGGCACCGAGACTTCTAGCACAGATACGCAGTATTTT

v_call: TRBV4-3
j_call: TRBJ2-1
d_call: TRBD2
clone_size: NA
cdr3_aa: CASSQGVAGGNNEQFF
cdr3_nt: TGCGCCAGCAGCCAAGGGGTAGCGGGGGGGAATAATGAGCAGTTCTTC

v_call: TRBV28
j_call: TRBJ2-7
d_call: NA
clone_size: NA
cdr3_aa: CASMGLTGEQYF
cdr3_nt: TGTGCCAGCATGGGCCTTACGGGGGAGCAGTACTTC

v_call: TRBV5-4
j_call: TRBJ2-5
d_call: NA
clone_size: NA
cdr3_aa: CASSFGIGRAREETQYF
cdr3_nt: TGTGCCAGCAGCTTCGGAATCGGCAGGGCGCGGGAAGAGACCCAGTACTTC

v_call: TRBV18
j_call: TRBJ2-5
d_call: NA
clone_size: NA
cdr3_aa: CASSPRTAEETQYF
cdr3_nt: TGTGCCAGCTCACCTCGGACAGCCGAAGAGACCCAGTACTTC

v_call: TRBV11-2
j_call: TRBJ2-5
d_call: TRBD2
clone_size: once
cdr3_aa: CASSLGVASGDLQETQYF
cdr3_nt: TGTGCCAGCAGCTTAGGGGTGGCGAGCGGGGATCTCCAAGAGACCCAGTACTTC

v_call: TRBV5-1
j_call: TRBJ2-7
d_call: TRBD1
clone_size: NA
cdr3_aa: CASSPTGGVFEQYF
cdr3_nt: TGCGCCAGCAGCCCGACAGGGGGAGTCTTCGAGCAGTACTTC

v_call: TRBV15
j_call: TRBJ2-1
d_call: TRBD1
clone_size: NA
cdr3_aa: CATSYRDRDYNEQFF
cdr3_nt: TGTGCCACCAGCTACCGGGACAGGGATTACAATGAGCAGTTCTTC

v_call: TRBV15
j_call: TRBJ1-4
d_call: NA
clone_size: NA
cdr3_aa: CATSRDFSSTNEKLFF
cdr3_nt: TGTGCCACCAGCAGAGATTTCAGTTCAACTAATGAAAAACTGTTTTTT